This T cell receptor beta chain appears in the sequencing data of a study of breast tumors, draining lymph nodes, adjacent tissues. Study results and caveats: The lymph node origin of tumor T cells was framed as consistent with a hypothesis, not demonstrated. Tumor and nontumor repertoires were significantly more similar in luminal-like than in basal-like breast cancer. The data were judged consistent with most tumor T cells coming from lymph node and expanding in tumor. Tumor TCR diversity was below lymph nodes but above nontumor tissue.

This CDR3 contains 12 residues. Trimming removed 5 bases at V and 0 bases at J, with 4 bases between. From germline, CDR1 is LNHDA and CDR2 SQIVND (reference sequence). The lymph nodes were axillary draining lymph nodes from breast cancer patients. TCRdb re-called the multiplex PCR reads with MiXCR, one entry per CDR3 protein. This sample has under 110,000 distinct CDR3 sequences, with roughly 29% found just once. This clonotype was counted between two and nine times. The target antigen is unknown. This chain connects TRBV19 to TRBJ1-1; the D is unclear. The TCR was taken from a female donor with breast cancer. Some clones in this sample may be carry-over from other donors' samples. Sequenced sample: axillary lymph node tissue. As DNA, the CDR3 is TGTGCCAGTAGTTTCTTGAACACTGAAGCTTTCTTT. This gives the protein CASSFLNTEAFF. Drawing the rest from reference TRBV19 and TRBJ1-1, the complete variable domain is DGGITQSPKYLFRKEGQNVTLSCEQNLNHDAMYWYRQDPGQGLRLIYYSQIVNDFQKGDIAEGYSVSREKKESFPLTVTSAQKNPTAFYLCASSFLNTEAFFGQGTRLTVV.